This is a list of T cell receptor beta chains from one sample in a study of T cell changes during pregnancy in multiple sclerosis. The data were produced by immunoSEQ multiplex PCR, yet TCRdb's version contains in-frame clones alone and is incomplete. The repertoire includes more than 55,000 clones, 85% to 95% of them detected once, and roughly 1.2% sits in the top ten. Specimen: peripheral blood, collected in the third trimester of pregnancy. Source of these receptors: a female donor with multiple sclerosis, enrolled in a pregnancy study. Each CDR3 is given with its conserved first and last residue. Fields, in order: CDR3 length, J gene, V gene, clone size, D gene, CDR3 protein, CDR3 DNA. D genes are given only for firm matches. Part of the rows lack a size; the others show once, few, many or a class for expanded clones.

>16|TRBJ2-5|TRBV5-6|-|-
CASSLATAVLQETQYF
TGTGCCAGCAGCTTGGCCACGGCGGTGCTTCAAGAGACCCAGTACTTC
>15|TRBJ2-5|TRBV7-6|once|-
CASSPTLGPQETQYF
TGTGCCAGCAGCCCAACCCTGGGGCCGCAAGAGACCCAGTACTTC
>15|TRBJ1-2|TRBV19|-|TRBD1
CASSAGTGRRYGYTF
TGTGCCAGTAGTGCCGGGACAGGGCGTCGGTATGGCTACACCTTC
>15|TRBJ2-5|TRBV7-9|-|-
CASSLGRGTQETQYF
TGTGCCAGCAGCTTAGGGAGGGGAACGCAAGAGACCCAGTACTTC
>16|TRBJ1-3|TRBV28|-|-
CASRKIRVGSGNTIYF
TGTGCCAGCCGGAAAATCAGGGTAGGATCTGGAAACACCATATATTTT
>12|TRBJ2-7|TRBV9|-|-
CASSPLRGEQYF
TGTGCCAGCAGCCCTCTCCGGGGTGAGCAGTACTTC
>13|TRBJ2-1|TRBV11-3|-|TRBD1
CASSTGGYNEQFF
TGTGCCAGCAGCACAGGGGGGTACAATGAGCAGTTCTTC
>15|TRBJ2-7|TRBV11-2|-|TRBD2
CASSIRREPMNEQYF
TGTGCCAGCAGCATTAGGCGGGAGCCTATGAACGAGCAGTACTTC
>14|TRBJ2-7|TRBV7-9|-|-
CASSSDGSSYEQYF
TGTGCCAGCAGCTCGGACGGGAGCTCCTACGAGCAGTACTTC
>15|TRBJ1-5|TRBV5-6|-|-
CASSFSGVGSQPQHF
TGTGCCAGCAGCTTCTCCGGTGTGGGGAGTCAGCCCCAGCATTTT
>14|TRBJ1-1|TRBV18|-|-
CASSPVAENTEAFF
TGTGCCAGCTCACCGGTCGCGGAGAACACTGAAGCTTTCTTT
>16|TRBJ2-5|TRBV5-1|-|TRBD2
CASSLSSGNVWETQYF
TGCGCCAGCAGCTTGTCTAGCGGGAATGTATGGGAGACCCAGTACTTC
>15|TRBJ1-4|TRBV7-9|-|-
CASSLWLAGEGKLFF
TGTGCCAGCAGCTTATGGTTGGCAGGGGAGGGAAAACTGTTTTTT
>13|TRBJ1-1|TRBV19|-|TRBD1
CASKEQGHAEAFF
TGTGCCAGCAAAGAACAGGGGCACGCTGAAGCTTTCTTT
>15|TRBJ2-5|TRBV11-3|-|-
CASSSTEVTPETQYF
TGTGCCAGCAGCTCGACTGAGGTGACCCCAGAGACCCAGTACTTC
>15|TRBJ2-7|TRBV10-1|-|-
CASLEGGVIAYEQYF
TGCGCCAGCCTCGAGGGCGGAGTGATAGCCTACGAGCAGTACTTC
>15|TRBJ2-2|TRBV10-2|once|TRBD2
CASSGLAVNTGELFF
TGCGCCAGCAGTGGACTAGCGGTGAACACCGGGGAGCTGTTTTTT
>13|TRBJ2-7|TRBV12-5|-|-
CASGLQGLGEQYF
TGTGCTAGTGGTTTGCAGGGTCTGGGGGAGCAGTACTTC
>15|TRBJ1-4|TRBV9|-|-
CASSSMTGRREKLFF
TGTGCCAGCAGCTCTATGACGGGAAGAAGGGAAAAACTGTTTTTT
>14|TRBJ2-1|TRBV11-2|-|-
CASSLDGMGGEQFF
TGTGCCAGCAGCTTAGATGGGATGGGGGGTGAGCAGTTCTTC
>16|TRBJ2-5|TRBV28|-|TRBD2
CASSSQAAGARETQYF
TGTGCCAGCAGTTCCCAGGCAGCGGGAGCACGAGAGACCCAGTACTTC
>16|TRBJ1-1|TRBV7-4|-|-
CASRVTLDNMNTEAFF
TGTGCCAGCAGGGTTACCCTGGACAACATGAACACTGAAGCTTTCTTT
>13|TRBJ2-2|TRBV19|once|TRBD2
CASGTSGAGELFF
TGTGCCAGTGGGACTAGCGGCGCCGGGGAGCTGTTTTTT
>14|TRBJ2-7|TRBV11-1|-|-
CASSLRGKIYEQYF
TGTGCCAGCAGCTTACGCGGGAAGATCTACGAGCAGTACTTC
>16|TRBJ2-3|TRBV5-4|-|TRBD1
CASSPLGGQVVYTQYF
TGTGCCAGCAGCCCTTTGGGGGGACAGGTCGTCTATACGCAGTATTTT
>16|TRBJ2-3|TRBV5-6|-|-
CASSQMGGRTTDTQYF
TGTGCCAGCTCCCAAATGGGGGGGCGAACCACAGATACGCAGTATTTT
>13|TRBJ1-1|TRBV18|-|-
CASSRDKNTEAFF
TGTGCCAGCTCAAGGGACAAGAACACTGAAGCTTTCTTT
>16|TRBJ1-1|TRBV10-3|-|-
CAISDAGQTMNTEAFF
TGTGCCATCAGTGACGCCGGACAGACAATGAACACTGAAGCTTTCTTT
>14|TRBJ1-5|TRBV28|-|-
CASRGGIHNQPQHF
TGTGCCAGCAGGGGGGGAATCCATAATCAGCCCCAGCATTTT
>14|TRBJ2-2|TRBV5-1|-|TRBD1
CASTPDRATGELFF
TGCGCCAGCACCCCGGACAGGGCAACCGGGGAGCTGTTTTTT
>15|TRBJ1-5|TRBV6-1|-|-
CASSEVGPGDQPQHF
TGTGCCAGCAGTGAAGTGGGCCCAGGGGATCAGCCCCAGCATTTT
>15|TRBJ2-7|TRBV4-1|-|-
CASSQDFAAVYEQYF
TGCGCCAGCAGCCAAGATTTTGCGGCAGTTTACGAGCAGTACTTC
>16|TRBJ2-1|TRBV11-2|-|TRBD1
CASSRDSFISYNEQFF
TGTGCCAGCAGCCGGGACAGTTTTATCTCCTACAATGAGCAGTTCTTC
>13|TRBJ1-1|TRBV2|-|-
CASSFRGYTEAFF
TGTGCCAGCAGCTTCAGGGGTTACACTGAAGCTTTCTTT
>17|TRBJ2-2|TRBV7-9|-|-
CASTPPRREPIPGELFF
TGTGCCAGCACCCCACCGAGAAGGGAGCCTATACCCGGGGAGCTGTTTTTT
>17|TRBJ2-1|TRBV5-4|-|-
CASSLWPQGGVANEQFF
TGTGCCAGCAGCTTGTGGCCACAGGGTGGAGTTGCCAATGAGCAGTTCTTC
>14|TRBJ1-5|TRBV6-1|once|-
CASSEAGRNQPQHF
TGTGCCAGCAGTGAAGCTGGCAGAAATCAGCCCCAGCATTTT
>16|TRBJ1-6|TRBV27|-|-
CASSLRGGSYNSPLHF
TGTGCCAGCAGTTTGCGAGGGGGCTCCTATAATTCACCCCTCCACTTT
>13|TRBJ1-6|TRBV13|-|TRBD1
CASSWTGNSPLHF
TGTGCCAGCAGTTGGACAGGGAACTCACCCCTCCACTTT